This T cell receptor (beta chain) is from a study of blood T cell repertoires in COVID-19. Sequenced by immunoSEQ multiplex PCR; TCRdb stores in-frame clones only, minus some. The sample has about 88,000 clones, approximately 91% seen once; the top ten hold 2.9%. This clonotype originated in a woman of 80 years or more with acute or convalescent COVID-19. The specimen sequenced was peripheral blood.

The CDR3 loop reads CASSLWTSGSATDTQYF. DNA of the CDR3: TGTGCCAGCAGTTTATGGACTAGCGGGAGTGCCACAGATACGCAGTATTTT. The chain links TRBV28 to TRBJ2-3; 12 nucleotides match TRBD2. Germline V gene lookup returns CDR1 MDHEN and CDR2 SYDVKM. This CDR3 region has 17 residues. V shed 0 bases and J 2 bases; nucleotides not matched to a gene: 3.